This entry is about one T cell receptor beta chain. Its antigen is currently unknown. With the 5' RACE reads reprocessed, TCRdb shows one record per CDR3 protein and no DNA. In total, the table holds around 140,000 distinct CDR3 sequences. The CDR3 runs 15 residues. CDR1 SGHTA and CDR2 FQGNSA come from the germline V gene. The entry originates in a study of monozygotic twins with inflammatory bowel disease. Study-wide results and caveats: Using the inverse Simpson index, IBD patients had lower TCRbeta diversity than healthy co-twins. Among IBD patients, fewer clonotypes were shared with others than among healthy twins, especially with disease activity.

The chain recombines TRBV7-2 with TRBJ1-1; the TCRdb D gene call, TRBD1, has no DNA to confirm it. Sequencing used blood. The TCR was taken from a human donor with ulcerative colitis or Crohn's disease, or a healthy co-twin of an affected twin (not recorded which). CDR3: CASSWGGQLNTEAFF.